This is a list of T cell receptor beta chains from one sample in a study of T cells after yellow fever vaccination. TCRdb recomputed calls from the 5' RACE reads with MiXCR, one row per CDR3 protein. This sample carries approximately 550,000 distinct CDR3 sequences, roughly 19% of them seen once, and the ten largest clones take approximately 14%. The sequencing used PBMCs, collected 15 days after the yellow fever booster vaccination. These receptors all stem from a man aged 30-40 years who received the YFV17D yellow fever vaccine. Each CDR3 is given with its conserved first and last residue. A D gene is named only where the DNA matches it firmly. A clone size is listed for some rows: how often the clone was seen (once, few, many), or a class if it is expanded.

NA	TRBJ2-1	12	TRBV3-1	few	CASTSGGERSFF	TGTGCCAGCACCTCAGGGGGGGAGCGGTCGTTCTTC
TRBD2	TRBJ2-1	16	TRBV6-2/TRBV6-3	NA	CASSYSGLAGGKEQFF	TGTGCCAGCAGTTACTCAGGACTAGCGGGAGGCAAGGAGCAGTTCTTC
NA	TRBJ1-6	11	TRBV2	NA	CASSGNSPLHF	TGTGCCAGCAGTGGTAATTCACCCCTCCACTTT
NA	TRBJ2-3	13	TRBV12-3/TRBV12-4	few	CASSFRDLDTQYF	TGTGCCAGCAGTTTCCGCGACTTGGATACGCAGTATTTT
TRBD2	TRBJ2-3	14	TRBV5-1	NA	CASSFGTTTDTQYF	TGCGCCAGCAGCTTCGGGACTACCACAGATACGCAGTATTTT
NA	TRBJ1-5	12	TRBV20-1	many	CSAIGLNQPQHF	TGCAGTGCTATCGGGCTGAATCAGCCCCAGCATTTT
NA	TRBJ1-1	13	TRBV29-1	NA	CSVGSGTLSGAFF	TGCAGCGTTGGAAGCGGTACACTGAGCGGAGCTTTCTTT
NA	TRBJ1-2	15	TRBV7-6	NA	CASSLGSAAGYGYTF	TGTGCCAGCAGCTTAGGAAGCGCGGCGGGCTATGGCTACACCTTC
NA	TRBJ1-1	10	TRBV12-3/TRBV12-4	few	CATELTEAFF	TGTGCCACTGAGTTGACTGAAGCTTTCTTT
NA	TRBJ2-7	16	TRBV7-9	NA	CASSLAHEYPTYEQYF	TGTGCCAGCAGCTTAGCGCACGAATACCCTACCTACGAGCAGTACTTC
NA	TRBJ2-5	16	TRBV5-1	few	CASSLAGQAIGGTQYF	TGCGCCAGCAGCTTGGCCGGGCAGGCCATCGGTGGGACCCAGTACTTC
TRBD2	TRBJ2-1	14	TRBV20-1	NA	CSAPVTSGSWEQFF	TGCAGTGCTCCAGTGACTAGCGGGAGTTGGGAGCAGTTCTTC
TRBD2	TRBJ2-7	12	TRBV29-1	few	CSAGLAGYEQYF	TGCAGCGCAGGACTAGCGGGCTACGAGCAGTACTTC
NA	TRBJ2-5	13	TRBV7-9	few	CASSLYNGETQYF	TGTGCCAGCAGCTTATACAATGGAGAGACCCAGTACTTC
NA	TRBJ2-1	16	TRBV29-1	NA	CSVEVGGPSSYNEQFF	TGCAGCGTTGAGGTGGGGGGGCCTAGCTCCTACAATGAGCAGTTCTTC
NA	TRBJ2-7	14	TRBV4-2	NA	CASSPLMSSYEQYF	TGTGCCAGCAGCCCCTTGATGAGCTCCTACGAGCAGTACTTC
NA	TRBJ2-7	13	TRBV21-1	few	CASSKVIPYEQYF	TGTGCCAGCAGCAAAGTGATCCCATACGAGCAGTACTTC
NA	TRBJ1-1	14	TRBV7-3	NA	CASSLSHRDTEAFF	TGTGCCAGCAGCTTAAGCCACCGGGACACTGAAGCTTTCTTT
NA	TRBJ2-5	16	TRBV12-5	NA	CASAPERGDSQETQYF	TGTGCTAGTGCCCCCGAGAGGGGGGATTCGCAAGAGACCCAGTACTTC
TRBD1	TRBJ2-5	13	TRBV20-1	few	CSARGQGVETQYF	TGCAGTGCTAGAGGACAGGGGGTTGAGACCCAGTACTTC
TRBD2	TRBJ2-1	16	TRBV27	NA	CASSFLASGSYNEQFF	TGTGCCAGCAGTTTTCTGGCTAGCGGGAGTTACAATGAGCAGTTCTTC
NA	TRBJ2-7	13	TRBV20-1	few	CSASDSVSYEQYF	TGCAGTGCCTCCGACAGCGTCTCCTACGAGCAGTACTTC
NA	TRBJ1-1	12	TRBV29-1	few	CSVDDTNTEAFF	TGCAGCGTTGACGACACGAACACTGAAGCTTTCTTT